This T cell receptor beta chain appears in the sequencing data of a study of beta chain features in type 1 diabetes (dated by TCRdb to 2016 to 2019). With respect to the entire study: No differences in mean age, gender distribution, total cell number or subset yield were found between patients and healthy donors. A total of 100 million to 110 million sorted cells were examined across all samples, and a strong correlation was observed between cell number per subset and RNA yield. The study compared the TCRB repertoires of sorted circulating CD4+ T cell subsets in recently diagnosed type 1 diabetes patients with those in matched healthy donors. Whereas all 28 donors provided naive and central memory subsets, regulatory and stem cell-like memory subsets were isolated from just 8 patients and roughly eight healthy donors. General findings and caveats noted by the study authors: The naive, central memory and regulatory TCRB repertoires appeared to resemble one another more closely among patients than among healthy donors. HLA sub-analyses involved small numbers of individuals, so any influence of HLA type on TCRB rearrangement remained unresolved. Sequencing cDNA rather than genomic DNA could over-represent highly expressing activated cells, although activation and CD3 levels did not differ between groups. Fewer insertions and more nucleotide deletions at VDJ recombination sites were observed in patients with type 1 diabetes, implying thymic rearrangement abnormalities. Type 1 diabetes patients showed a moderate but significant shortening of TCRB CDR3 length in all four CD4+ subsets. PCR may preferentially amplify shorter templates, but because patient and control samples were amplified and corrected together, any resulting skew would affect both groups equally.

CDR1 KGHSH and CDR2 LQKENI are derived from the germline V gene. The cysteine opens and the phenylalanine closes a CDR3 of 13 amino acids. The CDR3 DNA has 39 bases and is translated from base 1. Trimmed from V: 0 bases; trimmed from J: 8 bases; junction bases lacking a gene match: 0. The entire amount of isolated RNA was reverse transcribed using the High Capacity cDNA Reverse Transcription Kit, so the sequenced TCRB transcripts were expressed ones. Deep immunoSEQ sequencing was performed on naive, central memory and regulatory T cell samples, with an average of around 3.4 million total reads per sample. After sorted cells were lysed in RLT buffer, RNA was extracted with DNase-treated RNeasy Micro or Mini kits, with the choice depending on cell number. Each cell subset was processed on its own to prevent cross-contamination, while patient and healthy donor samples were processed together. Using the immunoSEQ multiplex PCR, TCRB sequences were amplified from cDNA into 87-bp fragments spanning the CDR3 region. The amplicons were sequenced using the Illumina HiSeq platform. The original pipeline was this. PCR bias was computationally corrected using synthetic template baselines, reads within Hamming distance 2 were collapsed, and singletons that could not be merged were discarded. Reads were aligned to IMGT to assign V, D and J genes, CDR3 length, and insertions or deletions at six rearrangement sites. Clonotype counts were normalized to sorted cell number within each subset before computing true diversity and Gini coefficients with the tcR R package. The overlap coefficient, calculated on TCRB nucleotide sequences, was used to measure repertoire sharing. As a proxy for the pre-selection repertoire, out-of-frame TCRB sequences from naive cells were analyzed. The clones in this table, taken by TCRdb from immuneACCESS, are in-frame only. Not every clone is retained; where verified, under half of the shortfall comes from an unresolved V gene, and the cause of the rest is unknown. Clonal size and the V and J genes are those of that table, whereas D and trimming came from the DNA. The sample records hundreds of thousands of clones, around 30% of which are singletons. Of the sample, around 0.065% falls within the top ten clones.

This clone was observed a few times. What antigen it recognizes has not been identified. There are no base qualities to consult, and no much larger clone falls within one base. Each donor gave one peripheral blood draw, averaging approximately 0.12 L, which was collected into heparinised tubes. Using a panel that included CD45RO, CCR7, CD25, CD127, CD95 and CD27, naive, central memory, regulatory and stem cell-like memory CD4+ T cells were sorted on a BD FACSAria II. A purity above 95% was achieved for all sorted populations. PBMCs were separated immediately by Lymphoprep density gradient centrifugation and were stained directly, without being cultured. So that batch effects would be minimized, each experiment stained and sorted samples in pairs, pairing one healthy donor with one patient.

The chain was built from TRBV18 and TRBJ2-2; TRBD1 agrees with 7 junctional bases. The sequence derives from a young man in good health. Sequencing used naive CD4+ T cells from blood. What the cell subset or site label conveys for this sample: true naive CD4+ T cells. The encoded CDR3 is CASSPPGQGELFF. The DNA sequence follows: TGTGCCAGCTCACCACCGGGACAGGGGGAGCTGTTTTTT.